These 8 T cell receptor beta chains were sequenced from one sample in a study of T cell clonotyping in hematopoietic cell transplantation. Profiling relied on immunoSEQ multiplex PCR, and the TCRdb table lists in-frame clones only, not all of them. The table has some 35,000 clones, roughly 94% seen once. Documented time point: recipient sample about 28 days before transplant, after cytoreduction. The sequencing used peripheral blood mononuclear cells, collected before stem cell transplant. The origin of the receptors is a man between 40 and 49 years old with chronic myeloid leukemia. Some clones in this sample may be carry-over from other donors' samples.

The chain has TRBV25-1 and TRBJ2-5; 12 bases line up with TRBD2. Germline CDR1 is MGHDK and CDR2 is SYGVNS. This CDR3 contains 15 residues. With 3 bases clipped from V and 3 bases from J, the junction kept 2 bases outside the gene matches. CDR3 loop: CASSEASGGEETQYF. For the CDR3, the DNA is TGTGCCAGCAGTGAGGCTAGCGGGGGGGAAGAGACCCAGTACTTC.

The CDR3 DNA sequence: TGTGCCAGCAGTCTACTAGCGGGGGGCCGAACAGATACGCAGTATTTT. Translation gives CASSLLAGGRTDTQYF. The chain couples TRBV7-2 to TRBJ2-3; the match to TRBD2 covers 12 bases. J gave up 3 bases and V 6 bases, and 7 bases lay outside the gene matches. The CDR3 length is 16 residues. Per germline, CDR1 SGHTA and CDR2 FQGNSA.

This rearrangement joins TRBV7-3 to TRBJ2-3; 7 nucleotides align to TRBD2. The V segment lost 9 bases and the J segment 2 bases; nucleotides outside the gene matches: 5. Germline V gives CDR1 SGHTA, CDR2 FQGTGA. This CDR3 has 13 residues. The CDR3 bases are TGTGCCAGTTCTAGCGGAAACACAGATACGCAGTATTTT. Protein product: CASSSGNTDTQYF.

The chain joins TRBV19 to TRBJ2-5; TRBD1 matches at 8 bases. V shed 8 bases and J 3 bases; nucleotides not matched to a gene: 5. Germline V gene data show CDR1 as LNHDA and CDR2 as SQIVND (reference sequence). The CDR3 runs to 13 residues. CDR3 protein: CASGTTGEETQYF. The CDR3 DNA follows: TGTGCCAGTGGCACGACAGGGGAAGAGACCCAGTACTTC.

The CDR3 DNA sequence: TGTGCCAGCAGCCCCCGACTAGCGGGGACCGGGGAGCTGTTTTTT. This encodes CASSPRLAGTGELFF. The chain has TRBV14 and TRBJ2-2; 11 nucleotides align to TRBD2. This CDR3 comprises 15 residues. Germline trimming cut 4 bases from V and 5 bases from J; bases unmatched to any gene: 3. Looked up from germline, CDR1 is SGHDN and CDR2 is FVKESK.

This chain connects TRBV5-1 to TRBJ1-2, with D possibly TRBD1 on 5 matching bases. Germline V gene sequence: CDR1 SGHRS, CDR2 YFSETQ. V was trimmed by 5 bases and J by 0 bases, leaving 14 bases between them. This CDR3 is built from 15 residues. CDR3 protein: CASRERDGANYGYTF. The CDR3 DNA follows: TGCGCCAGCAGGGAGAGGGACGGAGCTAACTATGGCTACACCTTC.

The V call is TRBV19, the J call TRBJ1-2; D not resolved. Germline V gene lookup returns CDR1 LNHDA and CDR2 SQIVND (reference sequence). CDR3 length equals 11 residues. The V gene lost 8 bases and the J gene lost 8 bases, with 12 bases spanning the gap. The CDR3 spells CASGDMGGYTF. The CDR3 nucleotides are TGTGCCAGTGGAGACATGGGAGGCTACACCTTC.

The chain uses TRBV14 and TRBJ2-5; D is perhaps TRBD2 (5 bases). The CDR3 is 19 residues long. Per the germline V gene, CDR1 is SGHDN and CDR2 is FVKESK. Trimming cost V 0 bases and J 3 bases, with 23 bases left between them. The CDR3 sequence is CASSQELSWTDTKKETQYF. In DNA form, the CDR3 reads TGTGCCAGCAGCCAAGAGCTGTCCTGGACTGATACCAAAAAAGAGACCCAGTACTTC.